The 8 T cell receptor beta chains reported below all come from one sample, sequenced in a study of T cells in localized non-small cell lung cancer. TCRdb's table, derived via immunoSEQ multiplex PCR, lists solely in-frame clones and lacks some. Of almost 30,000 clones in the sample, more than 70% were seen once. Material: peripheral blood, obtained before any cancer treatment. These TCRs come from a female donor older than 55 with stage III squamous cell lung carcinoma.

This chain uses TRBV7-9 with TRBJ2-7; 8 bases agree with TRBD2. Germline-derived CDR1 and CDR2 are SEHNR and FQNEAQ (reference sequence). Unmatched junction bases numbered 10, after V lost 5 bases and J lost 4 bases. The CDR3 contains 15 residues. In nucleotides, the CDR3 is TGTGCCAGCAGCCCACCGGGGGGGCCCGGTTACGAGCAGTACTTC. As protein: CASSPPGGPGYEQYF.

The gene calls are TRBV29-1 and TRBJ1-5; a weak D match, TRBD1 (5 bases). Trimming shortened V by 4 bases and J by 2 bases, and 9 bases separated the two germline ends. The CDR3 consists of 13 residues. Germline lookup yields CDR1 SQVTM and CDR2 ANQGSEA. CDR3 sequence reads: CSVGEGGNQPQHF. As DNA, the CDR3 is TGCAGCGTTGGGGAAGGGGGCAATCAGCCCCAGCATTTT.

The CDR3 DNA is TGTGCCAGCAGCTTAGCGCAAGGGGTTGCGGATCAGCCCCAGCATTTT. This translates into CASSLAQGVADQPQHF. This chain joins TRBV7-9 and TRBJ1-5; tentatively, D is TRBD1 (5 bases). Germline lookup yields CDR1 SEHNR and CDR2 FQNEAQ (reference sequence). The CDR3 loop spans 16 amino acids. The germline V and J ends were trimmed by 0 bases and 5 bases, with 14 bases remaining between them.

This chain links TRBV28 with TRBJ2-1; 10 nucleotides match TRBD2. Germline-derived CDR1 and CDR2 are MDHEN and SYDVKM. CDR3 length: 17 amino acids. Losses at the gene ends were 2 bases for V and 7 bases for J; bases not matched to a gene: 11. CDR3 loop: CASSLPRASGRLNEQFF. CDR3 nucleotides: TGTGCCAGCAGTTTACCTCGGGCTAGCGGGAGATTAAATGAGCAGTTCTTC.

CDR3 sequence: CASSVQAGGSTDTQYF. For the CDR3, the DNA is TGTGCCAGCAGCGTACAAGCGGGGGGGAGCACAGATACGCAGTATTTT. The V and J genes are TRBV9 and TRBJ2-3; 10 nucleotides match TRBD2. CDR3 length: 16 amino acids. The V and J ends lost 1 base and 0 bases, in that order; junction bases with no gene match: 2. Germline V gene data show CDR1 as SGDLS and CDR2 as YYNGEE.

The V gene is TRBV2, the J gene TRBJ2-3; a weak D match, TRBD2 (6 bases). Trimming pared 1 base from V and 6 bases from J, leaving 11 bases between. CDR3 length: 14 amino acids. Germline CDR1 and CDR2: SNHLY and FYNNEI. CDR3 sequence: CASSEGRDFDTQYF. The CDR3 region has the DNA TGTGCCAGCAGTGAAGGACGGGACTTTGATACGCAGTATTTT.

The V gene is TRBV11-2, the J gene TRBJ2-7, with D perhaps assigned TRBD1 or TRBD2 (5 bases each). The CDR3 consists of 15 residues. V was pared by 2 bases and J by 0 bases, with 11 bases between. The germline V gene encodes CDR1 SGHAT and CDR2 FQNNGV. The CDR3 here is CASSLRPGSSYEQYF. CDR3 nucleotide sequence: TGTGCCAGCAGCTTAAGGCCAGGGAGCTCCTACGAGCAGTACTTC.

The rearrangement links TRBV7-8 to TRBJ2-1; D gene uncertain. This CDR3 has 14 amino acids. Germline V gene data show CDR1 as SGHVS and CDR2 as FQNEAQ. The V gene lost 1 base and the J gene lost 7 bases, with 11 bases spanning the gap. The chain's CDR3 is CASSLVGPANEQFF. Here the CDR3 DNA reads TGTGCCAGCAGCTTAGTGGGCCCGGCGAATGAGCAGTTCTTC.